These 4 T cell receptor beta chains came from one sample sequenced in a study of cytomegalovirus exposure and HLA in healthy donors. This PCR relied on a set of 60 Vbeta primers and 13 Jbeta primers. Using immunoSEQ multiplex PCR, the repertoire was profiled, and TCRdb retains in-frame clones only, with some absent. The sample holds 60,000 to 70,000 clones, roughly 80% seen once. The sample consisted of PBMCs. The origin of the receptors is a woman in her thirties in good health and CMV-seronegative.

Note on this clone: This CDR3 is missing its conserved last phenylalanine or tryptophan, likely due to a read error. CDR3 sequence (DNA): TGCGCCAGCAGCCAGACGTCAGGAATGAACACTGAAGCTTTCCTT. Translation: CASSQTSGMNTEAFL. This sequence joins TRBV4-3 and TRBJ1-1; D unclear. This CDR3 contains 15 residues. Germline CDR1 and CDR2: LGHNA and YSLEER. V was shortened by 3 bases and J by 0 bases, with 11 bases between the two germline ends.

CDR3 nucleotide sequence: TGCGCCAGCAGCCCCCGGGACAGAAACTACGAGCAGTACTTC. As protein: CASSPRDRNYEQYF. This chain connects TRBV4-1 to TRBJ2-7, with 7 bases matching TRBD1. There are 14 residues in the CDR3. In germline, CDR1 is MGHRA, CDR2 YSYEKL. With V trimmed by 4 bases and J by 3 bases, 6 bases remained unmatched.

This chain links TRBV18 with TRBJ1-2, with 8 nucleotides matching TRBD1. CDR3 size: 14 residues. V lost 2 bases to trimming and J lost 8 bases; unmatched junction nucleotides: 7. Germline V CDR1 and CDR2: KGHSH, LQKENI. CDR3 in amino acids: CASSPTGGNRGYTF. CDR3 DNA: TGTGCCAGCTCACCAACAGGGGGGAACCGCGGCTACACCTTC. Full variable domain (missing parts from reference TRBV18 and TRBJ1-2): NAGVMQNPRHLVRRRGQEARLRCSPMKGHSHVYWYRQLPEEGLKFMVYLQKENIIDESGMPKERFSAEFPKEGPSILRIQQVVRGDSAAYFCASSPTGGNRGYTFGSGTRLTVV.

A few counts support this clone. The chain has TRBV12-5 and TRBJ1-6, with a weak D call TRBD1 (6 bases). Trimming removed 7 bases at V and 0 bases at J, with 19 bases between. CDR1 is LGHNT and CDR2 is FRNRAP in the germline V gene. The CDR3 spans 18 residues. CDR3 region: CASVLSGHKSSYNSPLHF. CDR3 nucleotides: TGTGCTAGTGTCCTCTCGGGACACAAAAGCTCCTATAATTCACCCCTCCACTTT.